This TCR beta chain emerged from a study of T cells after yellow fever vaccination. This clonotype was detected many times. Its antigen is unidentified. Germline CDR1 MNHNY, CDR2 SVGAGI (reference sequence). The CDR3 runs to 10 residues. The V end was cut by 10 bases, the J end by 7 bases, with 10 bases between. Study-level points and caveats: Of the clonotypes, a small share occurred in both CD4 and CD8 compartments.

Universal primer sites and UMIs were introduced during 5'RACE template-switching synthesis of TCR cDNA. From the 5' RACE reads, TCRdb called clonotypes with MiXCR, one entry per CDR3 protein. The profile covers 450,000 to 600,000 distinct CDR3 sequences, with approximately 12% appearing a single time and around 15% taken by the ten largest. This sample comprised PBMCs, obtained on the day of the yellow fever booster vaccination. The rearrangement links TRBV6-6 to TRBJ2-5; D might be TRBD1 (5 bases). The receptor comes from a man aged 25 to 45 who received the YFV17D yellow fever vaccine. For the CDR3, the DNA is TGTGCCACCCAGGGCGGGACCCAGTACTTC. As protein: CATQGGTQYF.